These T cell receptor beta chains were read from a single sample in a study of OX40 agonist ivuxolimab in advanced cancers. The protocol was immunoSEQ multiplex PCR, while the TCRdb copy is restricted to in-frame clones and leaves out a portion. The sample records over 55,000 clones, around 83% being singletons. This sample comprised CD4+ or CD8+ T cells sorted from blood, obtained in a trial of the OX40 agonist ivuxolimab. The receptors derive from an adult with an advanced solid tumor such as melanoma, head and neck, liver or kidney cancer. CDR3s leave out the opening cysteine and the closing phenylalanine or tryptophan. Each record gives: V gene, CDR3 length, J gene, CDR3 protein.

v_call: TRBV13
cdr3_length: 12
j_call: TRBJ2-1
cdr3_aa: ASSLVPPGKEQF

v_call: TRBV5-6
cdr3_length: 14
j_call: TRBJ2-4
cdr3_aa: ASSKDRVGTKNIQY

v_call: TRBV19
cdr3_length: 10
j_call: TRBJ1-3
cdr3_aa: ASKSTGNTIY

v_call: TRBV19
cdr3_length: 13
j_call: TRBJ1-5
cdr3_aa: ASSWSSYSNQPQH

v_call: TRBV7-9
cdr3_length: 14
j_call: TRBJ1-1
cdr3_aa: ASSPQLGQGNTEAF

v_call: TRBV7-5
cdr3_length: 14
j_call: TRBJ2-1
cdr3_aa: VRSLPGTGGFDEQF

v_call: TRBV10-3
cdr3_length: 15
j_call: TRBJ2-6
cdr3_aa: AISWTSGGAGANVLT

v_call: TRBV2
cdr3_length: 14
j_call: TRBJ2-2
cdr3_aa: ASSVEGHRNTGELF

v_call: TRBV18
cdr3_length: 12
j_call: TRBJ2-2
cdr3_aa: ASSPTVSTGELF

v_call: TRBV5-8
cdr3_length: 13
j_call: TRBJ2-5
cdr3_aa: ASSNPRAGRETQY

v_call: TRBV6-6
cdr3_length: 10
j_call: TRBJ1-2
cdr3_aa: ASHRAGYGYT

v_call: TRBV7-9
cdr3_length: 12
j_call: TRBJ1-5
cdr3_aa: ASSLESVDQPQH

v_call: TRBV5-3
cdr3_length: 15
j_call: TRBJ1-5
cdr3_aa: ARSRGGGPIRNQPQH

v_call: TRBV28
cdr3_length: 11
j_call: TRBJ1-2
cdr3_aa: ASSSPARYGYT

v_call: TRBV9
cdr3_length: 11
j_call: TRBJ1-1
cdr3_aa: ASSVAADTEAF

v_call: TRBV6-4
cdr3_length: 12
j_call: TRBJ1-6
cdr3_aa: ASRHNSPGAPLH

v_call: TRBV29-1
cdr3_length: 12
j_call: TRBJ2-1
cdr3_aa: SVLTSGAFNEQF

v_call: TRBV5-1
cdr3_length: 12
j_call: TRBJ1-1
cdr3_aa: ASSFDGLVTEAF

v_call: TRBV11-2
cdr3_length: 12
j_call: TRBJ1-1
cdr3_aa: ASSFDRGNTEAF

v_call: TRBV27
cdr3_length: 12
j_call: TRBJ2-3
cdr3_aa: ASSFQASTDTQY

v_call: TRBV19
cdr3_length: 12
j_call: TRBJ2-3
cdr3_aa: ASSRDRVADTQY

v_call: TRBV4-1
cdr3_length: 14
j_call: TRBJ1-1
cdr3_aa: ASSQPGYRANTEAF

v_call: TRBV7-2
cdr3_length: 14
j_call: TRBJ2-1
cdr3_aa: ASSLALWGTGDEQF

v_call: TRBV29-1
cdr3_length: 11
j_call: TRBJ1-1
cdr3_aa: SVSTGGDTEAF

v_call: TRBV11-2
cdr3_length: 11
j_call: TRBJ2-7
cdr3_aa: ASSFQASYEQY

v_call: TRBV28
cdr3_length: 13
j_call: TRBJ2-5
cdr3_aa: ASSPRKGYQETQY

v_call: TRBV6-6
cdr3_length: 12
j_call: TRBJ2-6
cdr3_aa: ATSVRQGANVLT

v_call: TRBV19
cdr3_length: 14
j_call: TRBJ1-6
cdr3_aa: ASSLRTGFGNSPLH

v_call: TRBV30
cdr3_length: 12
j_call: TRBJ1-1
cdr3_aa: AWSGQGANTEAF

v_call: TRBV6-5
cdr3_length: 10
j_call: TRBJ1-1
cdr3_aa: ASRETGTEAF

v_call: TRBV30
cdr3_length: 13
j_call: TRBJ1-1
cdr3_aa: AWSRKRIMNTEAF

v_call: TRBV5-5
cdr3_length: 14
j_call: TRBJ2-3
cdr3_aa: ASSLRDRVWVDTQY

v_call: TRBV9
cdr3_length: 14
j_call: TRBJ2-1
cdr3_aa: ASTKTSGRLNNEQF

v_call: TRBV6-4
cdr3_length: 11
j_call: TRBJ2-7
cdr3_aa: ASGGLPSYEQY

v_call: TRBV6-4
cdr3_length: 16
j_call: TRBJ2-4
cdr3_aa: ASSDRPGHRLAKNIQY

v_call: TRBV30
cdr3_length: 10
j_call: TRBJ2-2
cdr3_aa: AWSVPAGELF

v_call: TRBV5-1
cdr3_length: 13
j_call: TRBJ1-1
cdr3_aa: ASNQQEGVNTEAF

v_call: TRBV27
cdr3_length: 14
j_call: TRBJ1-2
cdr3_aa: ASSSFLHQRLDGYT

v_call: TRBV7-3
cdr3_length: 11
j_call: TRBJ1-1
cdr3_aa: ASSLTPQAEAF

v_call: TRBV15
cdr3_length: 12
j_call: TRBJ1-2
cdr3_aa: ATSSYRGSYGYT

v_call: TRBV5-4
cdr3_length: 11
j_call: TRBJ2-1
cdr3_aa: ASSPPGYNEQF

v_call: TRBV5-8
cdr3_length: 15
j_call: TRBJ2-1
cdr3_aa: ASSIWTSGGSYNEQF

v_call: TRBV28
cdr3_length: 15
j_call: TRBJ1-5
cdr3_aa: ASSLILTGVSNQPQH

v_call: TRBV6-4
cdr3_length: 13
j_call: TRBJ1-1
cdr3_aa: ASSPGPTANTEAF

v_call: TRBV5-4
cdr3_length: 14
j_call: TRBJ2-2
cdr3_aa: ASSGAGTGLEGELF

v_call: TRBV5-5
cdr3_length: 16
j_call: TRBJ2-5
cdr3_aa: ASSLDLGELNFQETQY

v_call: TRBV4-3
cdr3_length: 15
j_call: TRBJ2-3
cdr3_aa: ASSQDHPGSLADTQY

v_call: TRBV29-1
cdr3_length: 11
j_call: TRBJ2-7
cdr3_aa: SVLVSSSYEQY

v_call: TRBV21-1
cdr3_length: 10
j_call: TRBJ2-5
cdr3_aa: ASTKGGETQY

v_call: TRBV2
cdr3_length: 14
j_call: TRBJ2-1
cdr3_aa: ASSQRRGGSYNEQF

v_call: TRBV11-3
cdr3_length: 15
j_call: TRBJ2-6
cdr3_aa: ASSSSPSGTGANVLT